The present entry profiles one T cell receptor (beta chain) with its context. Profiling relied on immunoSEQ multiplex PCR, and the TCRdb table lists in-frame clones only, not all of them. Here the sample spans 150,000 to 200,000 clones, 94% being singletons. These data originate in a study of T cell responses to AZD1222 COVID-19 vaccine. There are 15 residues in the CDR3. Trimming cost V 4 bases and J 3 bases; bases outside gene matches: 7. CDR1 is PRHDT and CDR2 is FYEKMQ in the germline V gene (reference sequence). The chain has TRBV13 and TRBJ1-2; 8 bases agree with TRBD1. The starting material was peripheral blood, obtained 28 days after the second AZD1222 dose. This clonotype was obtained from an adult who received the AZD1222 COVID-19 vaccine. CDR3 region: CASSSTGGGDYGYTF. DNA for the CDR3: TGTGCCAGCAGCTCCACAGGGGGAGGGGACTATGGCTACACCTTC. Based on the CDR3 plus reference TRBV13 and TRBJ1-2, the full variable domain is AAGVIQSPRHLIKEKRETATLKCYPIPRHDTVYWYQQGPGQDPQFLISFYEKMQSDKGSIPDRFSAQQFSDYHSELNMSSLELGDSALYFCASSSTGGGDYGYTFGSGTRLTVV.